Following are 18 T cell receptor beta chains from one sample sequenced in a study of regulatory T cells in long-lasting Graves disease. Regarding time point: newly diagnosed GD, antithyroid drugs for less than 3 months. Generation of the TCR library employed RNA extracted from PBMCs. Building the TCR beta libraries relied on iRepertoire HTBI primers, and CDR3 regions underwent Arm-PCR. Each CDR3 protein gets one entry after TCRdb re-called the multiplex PCR reads with MiXCR. The profile shows 350,000 to 450,000 distinct CDR3 sequences, approximately 15% of them singletons. This sample was also put to use in a study of T cells in Graves' hyperthyroidism and ophthalmopathy.

The sequencing here drew on peripheral blood mononuclear cells (PBMCs), taken at new diagnosis, from a patient treated with antithyroid drugs. These TCRs come from a man in his forties with Graves disease.

This clonotype was observed at least ten times. V gene TRBV6-2 or TRBV6-3 combines with J gene TRBJ1-1; possible D gene TRBD1, 5 bases. CDR3 length: 13 amino acids. The V gene's germline CDR1 is MNHEY and CDR2 SVGEGT. V lost 0 bases and J 4 bases, leaving 6 bases between the germline ends. The CDR3 spells CASSYSRGTEAFF. In DNA, the CDR3 is TGTGCCAGCAGTTACTCGAGGGGCACTGAAGCTTTCTTT.

This clonotype turned up a few times. This chain joins TRBV5-1 and TRBJ2-1; D uncertain. Per the germline V gene, CDR1 is SGHRS and CDR2 is YFSETQ. This CDR3 has 13 amino acids. Trimming cost V 1 base and J 6 bases, with 8 bases left between them. The CDR3 DNA sequence: TGCGCCAGCAGCTTGACTGGTTTCAATGAGCAGTTCTTC. Its translation is CASSLTGFNEQFF.

This clonotype was detected ten times or more. The rearrangement uses TRBV24-1 and TRBJ2-7; 11 bases align to TRBD1. This CDR3 comprises 16 residues. Germline V gene data show CDR1 as KGHDR and CDR2 as SFDVKD. The ends lost 3 bases at V and 4 bases at J; junction bases unmatched: 7. The DNA of the CDR3 is TGTGCCACCAGTGATGTTGGGACAGGGGGATTATACGAGCAGTACTTC. Translated: CATSDVGTGGLYEQYF.

In this sample, this clonotype turned up many times. In DNA form, the CDR3 reads TGTGCCAGCAGCCACCGCGCTCGGACAGTCTACGAGCAGTACTTC. It codes for CASSHRARTVYEQYF. The chain links TRBV5-6 to TRBJ2-7, with D possibly being TRBD1 (6 bases). This CDR3 is 15 amino acids long. V lost 4 bases, J lost 3 bases, and 17 bases lay in between. Germline V gene lookup returns CDR1 SGHDT and CDR2 YYEEEE.

Remarks on this clonotype: At one of its ends the junction is not consistent with the germline gene, which may arise from a read error. The chain is built from TRBV5-1 and TRBJ2-1, with TRBD1 matching over 9 bases. From germline, CDR1 is SGHRS and CDR2 YFSETQ. This CDR3 spans 15 amino acids. This CDR3 is CASSLEGQGGNEQFF. CDR3 nucleotide sequence: TGTGCCAGCAGCTTAGAGGGACAGGGTGGCAATGAGCAGTTCTTC.

The rearrangement uses TRBV20-1 and TRBJ2-1, with TRBD2 identical over 13 bases. The CDR3 sequence is 15 residues long. In germline, CDR1 is DFQATT, CDR2 SNEGSKA (reference sequence). V was clipped by 3 bases and J by 15 bases; unmatched bases: 14. CDR3 DNA: TGCAGTGCTAGCCCGGGGACTAGCGGGGTTCTGGGGGGGTTCTTC. It codes for CSASPGTSGVLGGFF.

The chain uses TRBV11-2 and TRBJ2-7; no reliable D call. The V end lost 0 bases, the J end lost 4 bases, and 7 bases lay between the germline ends. Germline CDR1 is SGHAT and CDR2 is FQNNGV. This CDR3 is built from 13 residues. CDR3 DNA sequence: TGTGCCAGCAGCTTAGAACCGGATTACGAGCAGTACTTC. It codes for CASSLEPDYEQYF.

The rearrangement links TRBV6-9 to TRBJ1-2; D uncertain. Germline-derived CDR1 and CDR2 are MNHGY and SVAAGI. V lost 3 bases, J lost 6 bases, and 14 bases lay in between. The CDR3 has 14 amino acids. CDR3 bases: TGTGCCAGCAGTTACGTTGCAACTAGGGATGGCTACACCTTC. Protein sequence: CASSYVATRDGYTF.

This clonotype has ten or more counts. The rearrangement uses TRBV30 and TRBJ1-5, with a possible D match to TRBD1 (5 bases). With 1 base removed from V and 5 bases from J, the gap between germline ends came to 9 bases. The germline CDR1 and CDR2 sequences are GTSNPN and SVGIG (reference sequence). This CDR3 is 13 amino acids long. The CDR3 bases are TGTGCCTGGAGTGGCAGGGCGTATCAGCCCCAGCATTTT. Translated, it gives CAWSGRAYQPQHF.

This clonotype occurred a few times. V and J are TRBV6-1 and TRBJ2-1, with TRBD1 matching over 8 bases. V shed 4 bases, J shed 9 bases, and the junction held 5 bases outside the gene matches. Germline CDR1 MNHNS, CDR2 SASEGT. The CDR3 length is 13 residues. Here the CDR3 DNA reads TGTGCCAGCAGTGGGACAGGGATTAGTGAGCAGTTCTTC. Its translation is CASSGTGISEQFF.

This clonotype was seen at least ten times. The V and J genes are TRBV12-3 or TRBV12-4 and TRBJ1-6, with TRBD1 as a possible D gene (6 bases). CDR3 size: 17 residues. Trimming pared 0 bases from V and 4 bases from J, leaving 13 bases between. In DNA form, the CDR3 reads TGTGCCAGCAGTTTAGCGCTGGACAGCGAGTATAATTCACCCCTCCACTTT. Residues: CASSLALDSEYNSPLHF.

The chain recombines TRBV20-1 with TRBJ1-1; 8 bases map to TRBD1. The V and J ends lost 4 bases and 5 bases, in that order; junction bases with no gene match: 6. Germline assignment: CDR1 DFQATT and CDR2 SNEGSKA (reference sequence). This CDR3 contains 13 residues. The CDR3 here is CSATQGARTEAFF. Here the CDR3 DNA reads TGCAGTGCTACCCAGGGGGCGCGGACTGAAGCTTTCTTT.

The chain carries TRBV27 and TRBJ1-1; 8 bases match TRBD1. Per germline, CDR1 MNHEY and CDR2 SMNVEV (reference sequence). The CDR3 spans 16 residues. Trimming cost V 5 bases and J 6 bases; bases outside gene matches: 14. The CDR3 bases are TGTGCCAGCAGTATCCAGGGGGCGCGGAGAAGTTCTGAAGCTTTCTTT. Its protein is CASSIQGARRSSEAFF.

This clonotype was picked up many times. V is TRBV5-5 and J is TRBJ2-5, with D possibly TRBD2 on 6 matching bases. From germline, CDR1 is SGHKS and CDR2 YYEKEE (reference sequence). V lost 2 bases and J lost 1, with 9 bases in between. This CDR3 spans 14 amino acids. CDR3 sequence: CASSFFGGQETQYF. The CDR3 DNA reads TGTGCCAGCAGCTTCTTCGGGGGCCAAGAGACCCAGTACTTC.

This clonotype came up many times. The rearrangement uses TRBV2 and TRBJ2-5; possibly TRBD2 for D (5 bases). Trimming cost V 6 bases and J 7 bases, with 15 bases left between them. Per the germline V gene, CDR1 is SNHLY and CDR2 is FYNNEI. CDR3 length: 13 amino acids. CDR3: CASRGARSGTQYF. The CDR3 DNA reads as TGTGCCAGCAGGGGAGCACGATCGGGGACCCAGTACTTC. Based on the CDR3 plus reference TRBV2 and TRBJ2-5, the full variable domain is EPEVTQTPSHQVTQMGQEVILRCVPISNHLYFYWYRQILGQKVEFLVSFYNNEISEKSEIFDDQFSVERPDGSNFTLKIRSTKLEDSAMYFCASRGARSGTQYFGPGTRLLVL.

The rearrangement joins TRBV19 to TRBJ2-7; 9 positions match TRBD1. The CDR3 extends over 13 amino acids. Germline V gene data show CDR1 as LNHDA and CDR2 as SQIVND (reference sequence). V dropped 10 bases and J dropped 0; count of bases not matched to a gene: 4. The CDR3 region is CATGTGISYEQYF. The DNA for the CDR3 is TGTGCCACGGGGACAGGGATCTCCTACGAGCAGTACTTC.

The rearrangement uses TRBV6-2 or TRBV6-3 and TRBJ1-2; D is undetermined. Trimming cost V 6 bases and J 5 bases, with 10 bases left between them. Germline V gene lookup returns CDR1 MNHEY and CDR2 SVGEGT. This CDR3 is 12 amino acids long. CDR3: CASSPVGYGYTF. The CDR3 nucleotides are TGTGCCAGCAGCCCCGTCGGATATGGCTACACCTTC.

In this sample, this clonotype turned up many times. This chain connects TRBV7-3 to TRBJ2-1; no firm D call. The V gene's germline CDR1 is SGHTA and CDR2 FQGTGA. Trimming removed 5 bases at V and 8 bases at J, with 13 bases between. The CDR3 sequence is 13 residues long. In nucleotides, the CDR3 is TGTGCCAGCAGCCCGCGCAGGTACCATGAGCAGTTCTTC. It specifies CASSPRRYHEQFF.